These 5 T cell receptor beta chains share one sample of origin, sequenced in a study of control samples from healthy donors and cancer patients. The table came from immunoSEQ multiplex PCR; TCRdb's copy has only in-frame clones and leaves some out. The sample consists of fewer than 200,000 clones, around 90% of them appearing once. The sample comprised blood. Receptors originate from a woman aged 25 to 45 in good health.

This rearrangement joins TRBV14 to TRBJ1-2; D perhaps matches TRBD1 (6 bases). The CDR3 totals 15 residues. Deletions cut 4 bases from V and 6 bases from J, with 18 bases between. Germline CDR1 SGHDN, CDR2 FVKESK. The CDR3 DNA sequence: TGTGCCAGCAGCCGCGATTTCCGGGGGCGAGATGGCTACACCTTC. It codes for CASSRDFRGRDGYTF.

CDR3 region: CSASSGTPYSNTEAFF. The CDR3 DNA is TGCAGTGCTAGTAGTGGAACACCCTACTCGAACACTGAAGCTTTCTTT. V is TRBV20-1 and J is TRBJ1-1; no clear D gene. Germline V gene sequence: CDR1 DFQATT, CDR2 SNEGSKA (reference sequence). The CDR3 is 16 amino acids. Trimming cost V 3 bases and J 1 base, with 18 bases left between them.

V gene TRBV24-1 combines with J gene TRBJ2-7; D is perhaps TRBD1 or TRBD2 (5 bases each). Between the trimmed V and J ends, which lost 6 bases and 3 bases, there was a span of 14 bases. Germline assignment: CDR1 KGHDR and CDR2 SFDVKD. The CDR3 contains 14 residues. DNA of the CDR3: TGTGCCACCAGTCGCCGAGGGGTGAACTACGAGCAGTACGTC. Translating gives CATSRRGVNYEQYV.

The V call is TRBV29-1, the J call TRBJ2-5; 7 bases are shared with TRBD1. V trimming: 7 bases; J trimming: 0 bases; junction bases outside the gene matches: 5. This CDR3 has 13 residues. The germline gives CDR1 SQVTM, CDR2 ANQGSEA. This CDR3 is CSELGTDQETQYF. DNA for the CDR3: TGCAGCGAACTAGGGACAGACCAAGAGACCCAGTACTTC. Using reference TRBV29-1 and TRBJ2-5 for the parts outside the CDR3, the full variable domain is SAVISQKPSRDICQRGTSLTIQCQVDSQVTMMFWYRQQPGQSLTLIATANQGSEATYESGFVIDKFPISRPNLTFSTLTVSNMSPEDSSIYLCSELGTDQETQYFGPGTRLLVL.

The rearrangement links TRBV18 to TRBJ2-1; 7 nucleotides align to TRBD1. V shed 3 bases and J 8 bases; nucleotides not matched to a gene: 4. Germline CDR1 is KGHSH and CDR2 is LQKENI. This CDR3 spans 13 amino acids. The CDR3 bases are TGTGCCAGCTCACCGCCCCAGGGGGATGAGCAGTTCTTC. It is translated as CASSPPQGDEQFF.